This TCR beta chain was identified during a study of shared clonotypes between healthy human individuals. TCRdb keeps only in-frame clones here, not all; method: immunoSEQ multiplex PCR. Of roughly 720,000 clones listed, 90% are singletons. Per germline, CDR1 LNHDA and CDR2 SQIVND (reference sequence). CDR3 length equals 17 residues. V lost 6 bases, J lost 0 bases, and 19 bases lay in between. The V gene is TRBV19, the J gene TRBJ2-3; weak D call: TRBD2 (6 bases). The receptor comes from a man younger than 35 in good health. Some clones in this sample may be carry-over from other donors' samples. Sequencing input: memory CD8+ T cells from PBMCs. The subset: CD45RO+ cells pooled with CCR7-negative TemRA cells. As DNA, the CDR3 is TGTGCCAGTAGATCGGGTCGGAGGGCGACTAGCACAGATACGCAGTATTTT. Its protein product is CASRSGRRATSTDTQYF.